This TCR beta chain is drawn from a study of blood T cell repertoires in COVID-19. Seattle participants joined during active infection and were tracked over time. The method was immunoSEQ multiplex PCR; TCRdb's version includes in-frame clones alone and lacks a portion of them. Seen here are 350,000 to 400,000 clones, 86% observed once, and the top ten hold under 8.5%. The receptor was isolated from a woman aged 55-70 years with COVID-19, enrolled during active disease. The sequenced material came from peripheral blood.

The CDR3 DNA follows: TGTGCCAGCAGCATGACAGGGAGCAATGAGCAGTTCTTC. It is translated as CASSMTGSNEQFF. J is TRBJ2-1 and V is TRBV5-4; 7 bases agree with TRBD1. The ends lost 4 bases at V and 6 bases at J; junction bases unmatched: 4. Looked up from germline, CDR1 is SGHNT and CDR2 is YYREEE (reference sequence). This CDR3 is 13 amino acids long.